The sequence of this T cell receptor (beta chain) was determined in a study of CD8+CD57+ T cells in acquired aplastic anemia. As for this clonotype: An end of the junction differs from the germline gene, which may be a read error.

Genomic DNA was employed as the template in profiling TCR beta VDJ and CDR3. TCRdb re-called the reads with MiXCR, one entry per CDR3 protein. Among 80,000 or so distinct CDR3 sequences, approximately 70% were seen once, and the ten largest hold roughly 80%. Patients chosen for sequencing had shown CD8+CD57+ cell expansion by flow cytometry. In germline, CDR1 is SEHNR, CDR2 FQNEAQ (reference sequence). CDR3 length: 10 amino acids. V and J are TRBV7-9 and TRBJ1-4, with a weak D call TRBD1 (5 bases). Specimen: sorted CD4+, CD8+, or CD8+CD57+ T cells (not recorded which) from PBMCs. The TCR was taken from a human donor with aplastic anemia. The CDR3, as DNA: TGTGCCATCAAAGGGGAAACACTGTTTTTT. The encoded protein is CAIKGETLFF.